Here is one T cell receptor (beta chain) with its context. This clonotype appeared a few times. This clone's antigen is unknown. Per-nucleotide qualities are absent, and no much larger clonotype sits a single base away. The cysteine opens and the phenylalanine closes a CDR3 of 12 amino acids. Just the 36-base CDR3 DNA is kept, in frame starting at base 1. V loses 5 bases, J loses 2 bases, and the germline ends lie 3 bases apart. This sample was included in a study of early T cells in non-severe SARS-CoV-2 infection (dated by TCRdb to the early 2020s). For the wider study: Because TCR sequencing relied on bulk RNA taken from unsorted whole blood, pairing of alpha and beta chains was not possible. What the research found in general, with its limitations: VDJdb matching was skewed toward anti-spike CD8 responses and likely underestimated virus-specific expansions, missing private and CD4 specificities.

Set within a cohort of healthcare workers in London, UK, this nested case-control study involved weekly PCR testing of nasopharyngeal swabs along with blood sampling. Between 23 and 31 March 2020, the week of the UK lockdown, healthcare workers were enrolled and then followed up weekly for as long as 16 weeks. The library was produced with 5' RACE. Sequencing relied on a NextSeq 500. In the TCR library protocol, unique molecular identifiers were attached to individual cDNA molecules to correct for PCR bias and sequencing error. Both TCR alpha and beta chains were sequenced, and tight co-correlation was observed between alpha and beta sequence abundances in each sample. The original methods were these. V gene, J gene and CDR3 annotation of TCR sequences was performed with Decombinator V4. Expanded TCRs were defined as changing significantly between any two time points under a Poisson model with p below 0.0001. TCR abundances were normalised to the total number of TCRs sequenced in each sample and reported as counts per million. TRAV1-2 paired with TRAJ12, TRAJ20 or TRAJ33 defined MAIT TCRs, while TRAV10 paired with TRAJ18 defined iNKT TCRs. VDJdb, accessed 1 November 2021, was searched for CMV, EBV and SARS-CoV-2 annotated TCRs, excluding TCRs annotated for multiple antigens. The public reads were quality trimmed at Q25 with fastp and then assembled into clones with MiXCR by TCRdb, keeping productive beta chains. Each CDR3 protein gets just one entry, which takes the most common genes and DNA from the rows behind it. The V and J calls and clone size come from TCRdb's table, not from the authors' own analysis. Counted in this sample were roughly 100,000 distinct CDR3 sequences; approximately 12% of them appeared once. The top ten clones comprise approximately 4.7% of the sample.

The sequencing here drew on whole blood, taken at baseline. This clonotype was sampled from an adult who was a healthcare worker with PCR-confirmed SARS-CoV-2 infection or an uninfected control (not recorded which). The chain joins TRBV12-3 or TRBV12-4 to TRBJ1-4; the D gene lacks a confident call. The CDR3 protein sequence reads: CASSGTNEKLFF. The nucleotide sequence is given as TGTGCCAGCAGTGGGACTAATGAAAAACTGTTTTTT.